This TCR beta chain was profiled in a study of graft-versus-host responses after intestinal transplantation. Findings and limits, study-wide: The presence of high graft-versus-host to host-versus-graft clonal ratios in allografts characterized patients with graft-donor T cell macrochimerism.

Concerning this clone itself: Its antigen is as yet unknown.

The CDR3 has 15 residues. The V segment lost 4 bases and the J segment 7 bases; nucleotides outside the gene matches: 4. Germline V gives CDR1 MNHNY, CDR2 SVGAGI (reference sequence). Sequenced by immunoSEQ multiplex PCR; TCRdb stores in-frame clones only, minus some. The data contain over 100,000 clones, 93% of them singletons. This chain joins TRBV6-6 and TRBJ2-1; 13 bases align to TRBD2. This sequence was found in a human donor who was the organ donor for an intestinal transplant. Sample: unstimulated CD8+ T cells sorted from spleen or lymph node cells, taken before transplant. CDR3 DNA sequence: TGTGCCAGCAGTTTCATACTAGCGGGAGGGAATGAGCAGTTCTTC. Its protein is CASSFILAGGNEQFF.